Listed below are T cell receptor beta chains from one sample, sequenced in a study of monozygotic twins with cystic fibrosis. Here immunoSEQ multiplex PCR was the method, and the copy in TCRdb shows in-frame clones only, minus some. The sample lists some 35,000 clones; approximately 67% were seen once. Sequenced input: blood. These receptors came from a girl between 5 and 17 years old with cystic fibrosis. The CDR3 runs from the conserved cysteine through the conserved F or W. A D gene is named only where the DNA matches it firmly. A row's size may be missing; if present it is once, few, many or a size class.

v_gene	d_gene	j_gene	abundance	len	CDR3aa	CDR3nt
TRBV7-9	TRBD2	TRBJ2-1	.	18	CASSSSRAAGALYNEQFF	TGTGCCAGCAGCTCCAGTCGGGCAGCGGGAGCCCTCTACAATGAGCAGTTCTTC
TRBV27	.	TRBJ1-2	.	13	CASSPSGRYGYTF	TGTGCCAGCAGCCCTTCGGGGAGGTATGGCTACACCTTC
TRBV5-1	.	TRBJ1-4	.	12	CASSLSGEKLFF	TGCGCCAGCAGCTTGAGTGGGGAAAAACTGTTTTTT
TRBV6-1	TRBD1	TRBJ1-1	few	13	CASTNRGFTEAFF	TGTGCCTCCACGAACAGGGGTTTTACTGAAGCTTTCTTT
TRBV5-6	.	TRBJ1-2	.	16	CASSLSGRLANYGYTF	TGTGCCAGCAGCTTGTCGGGCAGACTTGCTAACTATGGCTACACCTTC
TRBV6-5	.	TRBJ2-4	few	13	CASSSGRGYIQYF	TGTGCCAGCAGTTCGGGGAGAGGGTACATTCAGTACTTC
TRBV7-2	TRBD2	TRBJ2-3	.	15	CASSEGLAGPDTQYF	TGTGCCAGCAGCGAGGGACTAGCGGGACCAGATACGCAGTATTTT
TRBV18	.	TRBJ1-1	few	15	CASSPGGGWHTEAFF	TGTGCCAGCTCACCCGGCGGGGGGTGGCACACTGAAGCTTTCTTT
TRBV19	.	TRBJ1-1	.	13	CASIATGRTEAFF	TGTGCCAGTATTGCGACGGGCCGTACTGAAGCTTTCTTT
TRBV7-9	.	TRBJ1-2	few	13	CASSLGGHYGYTF	TGTGCCAGCAGCTTAGGAGGGCACTATGGCTACACCTTC
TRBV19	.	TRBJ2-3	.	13	CASSIPPADTQYF	TGTGCCAGTAGTATCCCCCCCGCAGATACGCAGTATTTT
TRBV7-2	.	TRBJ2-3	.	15	CASSLVSSTTDTQYF	TGTGCCAGCAGCTTAGTGAGCAGTACCACAGATACGCAGTATTTT
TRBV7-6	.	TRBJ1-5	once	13	CASSPGGNQPQHF	TGTGCCAGCAGCCCCGGCGGCAATCAGCCCCAGCATTTT
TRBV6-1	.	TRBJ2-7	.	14	CASRAGGGSYEQYF	TGTGCCAGCAGGGCCGGAGGGGGCTCCTACGAGCAGTACTTC
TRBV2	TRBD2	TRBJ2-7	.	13	CATLGAGDYEQYF	TGTGCCACACTAGGAGCGGGAGACTACGAGCAGTACTTC
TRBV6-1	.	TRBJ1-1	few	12	CASMAANTEAFF	TGTGCCAGCATGGCAGCGAACACTGAAGCTTTCTTT
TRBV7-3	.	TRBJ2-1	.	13	CASSWDPYNEQFF	TGTGCCAGCAGCTGGGATCCATACAATGAGCAGTTCTTC
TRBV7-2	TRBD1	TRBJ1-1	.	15	CASSFRQGSTTEAFF	TGTGCCAGCAGCTTTCGACAGGGGAGTACCACTGAAGCTTTCTTT
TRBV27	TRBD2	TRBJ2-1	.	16	CASSSGLAGANNEQFF	TGTGCCAGCAGTTCCGGACTAGCGGGAGCAAACAATGAGCAGTTCTTC
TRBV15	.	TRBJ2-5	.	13	CATSRAVGETQYF	TGTGCCACCAGCAGAGCGGTTGGGGAGACCCAGTACTTC
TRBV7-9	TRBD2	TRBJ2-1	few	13	CASVREILNEQFF	TGTGCCAGCGTGCGGGAGATCCTCAATGAGCAGTTCTTC
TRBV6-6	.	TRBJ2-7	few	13	CASTLASYYEQYF	TGTGCCAGCACGCTAGCGAGCTACTACGAGCAGTACTTC
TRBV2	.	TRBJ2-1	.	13	CASSDETSGEQFF	TGTGCCAGCAGTGACGAGACCAGCGGGGAGCAGTTCTTC
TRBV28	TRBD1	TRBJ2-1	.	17	CASSRQGKVGSYNEQFF	TGTGCCAGCAGTCGACAGGGTAAGGTTGGCTCCTACAATGAGCAGTTCTTC
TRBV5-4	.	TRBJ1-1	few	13	CASSIPGITEAFF	TGTGCCAGCAGCATCCCGGGGATCACTGAAGCTTTCTTT
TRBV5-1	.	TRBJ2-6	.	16	CASSVLELSGANVLTF	TGCGCCAGCAGCGTATTGGAGCTCTCTGGGGCCAACGTCCTGACTTTC
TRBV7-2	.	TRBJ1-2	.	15	CASSFSTGTNYGYTF	TGTGCCAGCAGCTTTAGTACAGGGACTAACTATGGCTACACCTTC
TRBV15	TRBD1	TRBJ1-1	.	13	CATSTRQGSEAFF	TGTGCCACCAGCACCCGACAGGGGAGTGAAGCTTTCTTT
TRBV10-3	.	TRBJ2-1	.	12	CAISETGGEQFF	TGTGCCATCAGTGAGACTGGAGGTGAGCAGTTCTTC
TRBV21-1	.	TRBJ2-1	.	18	CASSKKTGVAFTYNEQFF	TGTGCCAGCAGCAAAAAAACAGGGGTTGCTTTTACCTACAATGAGCAGTTCTTC
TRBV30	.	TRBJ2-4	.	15	CAWEGPSEAKNIQYF	TGTGCCTGGGAAGGGCCTAGCGAAGCCAAAAACATTCAGTACTTC
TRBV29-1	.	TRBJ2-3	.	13	CSVVLAGSDTQYF	TGCAGCGTTGTCCTAGCTGGGTCAGATACGCAGTATTTT
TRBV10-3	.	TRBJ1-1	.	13	CAISGGSNTEAFF	TGTGCCATCAGTGGGGGATCGAACACTGAAGCTTTCTTT
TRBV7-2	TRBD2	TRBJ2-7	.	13	CASSLGWSGSPYF	TGTGCCAGCAGCTTAGGGTGGAGCGGGAGTCCATACTTC
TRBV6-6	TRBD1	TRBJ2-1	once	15	CASRSTGQGRNEQFF	TGTGCCAGCAGATCCACGGGACAGGGGCGGAATGAGCAGTTCTTC
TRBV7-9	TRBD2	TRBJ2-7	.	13	CASSSGLAYEQYF	TGTGCCAGCAGCTCGGGACTAGCATACGAGCAGTACTTC
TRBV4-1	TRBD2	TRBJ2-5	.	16	CASSQGSGVDQETQYF	TGCGCCAGCAGCCAAGGTAGCGGGGTAGACCAAGAGACCCAGTACTTC
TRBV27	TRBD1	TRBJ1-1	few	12	CATRTGDTEAFF	TGTGCCACCCGGACAGGGGACACTGAAGCTTTCTTT
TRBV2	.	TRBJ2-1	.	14	CASSRLPSYNEQFF	TGTGCCAGCAGTAGACTTCCCTCCTACAATGAGCAGTTCTTC
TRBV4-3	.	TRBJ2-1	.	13	CASSHFRWDEQFF	TGCGCCAGCAGCCACTTCAGATGGGATGAGCAGTTCTTC
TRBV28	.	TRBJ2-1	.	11	CASRRGYEQFF	TGTGCCAGCAGGCGCGGATATGAGCAGTTCTTC
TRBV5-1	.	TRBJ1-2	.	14	CASSVGPNDYGYTF	TGCGCCAGCAGCGTTGGTCCTAATGACTATGGCTACACCTTC
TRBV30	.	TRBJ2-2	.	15	CAGRRATTLTGELFF	TGTGCCGGTCGGCGGGCCACCACTTTAACCGGGGAGCTGTTTTTT
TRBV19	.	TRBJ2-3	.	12	CASGLNTDTQYF	TGTGCTAGTGGGCTAAACACAGATACGCAGTATTTT
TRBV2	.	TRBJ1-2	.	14	CASRGVRGGYGYTF	TGTGCCAGCAGGGGGGTCCGCGGCGGCTATGGCTACACCTTC
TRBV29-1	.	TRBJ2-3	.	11	CSVEVGDTQYF	TGCAGCGTTGAAGTAGGGGATACGCAGTATTTT
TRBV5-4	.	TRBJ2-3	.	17	CASSLGGNLFSTDTQYF	TGTGCCAGCAGCTTAGGGGGGAATTTATTCAGCACAGATACGCAGTATTTT
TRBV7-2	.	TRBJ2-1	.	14	CASSLNGPEGEQFF	TGTGCCAGCAGCCTCAATGGACCCGAAGGGGAGCAGTTCTTC